The source of this TCR beta chain is a study of blood T cell repertoires in COVID-19. Sequencing used immunoSEQ multiplex PCR; TCRdb keeps in-frame clones, though not all of them. Here the sample spans some 350,000 clones, more than 75% being singletons. V dropped 1 base and J dropped 0; count of bases not matched to a gene: 9. The CDR3 contains 18 residues. The germline V gene has CDR1 LNHNV and CDR2 YYDKDF (reference sequence). Source material: peripheral blood. This rearrangement joins TRBV15 to TRBJ1-5; 7 bases agree with TRBD1. The sequence came from a human donor in a cohort sampled during active COVID-19. CDR3: CATSRGTGRQGSNQPQHF. CDR3 nucleotide sequence: TGTGCCACCAGCAGAGGTACGGGGCGACAGGGTAGCAATCAGCCCCAGCATTTT.